What follows is one TCR beta chain and its context. Antigen unknown. Profiled with immunoSEQ multiplex PCR; TCRdb holds only in-frame clones, not every one. The sample shows 13,000 or so clones, approximately 80% of them seen only once. Specified time point: cycle 4 day 1 (C4D1), after less than seven weeks of nivolumab. All patients relapsed after autologous stem cell transplantation, and brentuximab vedotin exposure varied. Germline V gene data show CDR1 as MNHEY and CDR2 as SVGAGI. This CDR3 is built from 14 residues. The V segment lost 2 bases and the J segment 2 bases; nucleotides outside the gene matches: 3. The data belong to a study of PD-1 blockade in classical Hodgkin lymphoma. General observations from the study: Newly diagnosed patients had diversity similar to the baseline diversity of complete responders. With respect to the repertoire differences, their causes, possibly disease activity or prior therapy, remain undefined. In CD4+ cells, TCR diversity went up significantly by C4D1, but in CD8+ cells it did not. It was reported that newly diagnosed patients had less baseline TCR diversity than healthy donors.

This rearrangement joins TRBV6-5 to TRBJ2-7; TRBD2 agrees at 7 bases. This sample comprised peripheral blood mononuclear cells (PBMCs), obtained before the fourth cycle of nivolumab. This TCR derives from a human donor with classical Hodgkin lymphoma. This CDR3 is CASSYRGLPYEQYF. Here the CDR3 DNA reads TGTGCCAGCAGTTACAGGGGACTACCCTACGAGCAGTACTTC.